This paragraph covers one TCR beta chain sequence. Antigen unknown. This specimen belongs to a study of ipilimumab plus nivolumab after autologous stem cell transplantation. Study details: Both relapsed and primary refractory DLBCL were included.

CDR1 is SGHTA, CDR2 FQGTGA, per germline. V was cut by 5 bases and J by 5 bases, with 15 bases left in between. CDR3 length: 14 amino acids. Patients got ipilimumab 1 mg/kg beginning 14 to 28 days post-transplant. Patients got 3 mg/kg IV nivolumab weeks 1, 4, 7, 10, then biweekly through week 26. Using immunoSEQ multiplex PCR, the repertoire was profiled, and TCRdb retains in-frame clones only, with some absent. This table holds over 80,000 clones, 65% to 85% found once. Overall study findings and caveats: Authors suggest TCR repertoire, Treg phenotype and gut microbiota support further study.

The chain uses TRBV7-3 and TRBJ2-5, with D perhaps matching TRBD2 (5 bases). This TCR came from a male donor with diffuse large B-cell lymphoma. Sequences were derived from PBMCs, sampled in a trial of ipilimumab plus nivolumab as post-transplant consolidation. This chain's CDR3 is CASSPQGRVETQYF. Written as DNA, the CDR3 is TGTGCCAGCAGCCCGCAAGGGCGGGTGGAGACCCAGTACTTC.